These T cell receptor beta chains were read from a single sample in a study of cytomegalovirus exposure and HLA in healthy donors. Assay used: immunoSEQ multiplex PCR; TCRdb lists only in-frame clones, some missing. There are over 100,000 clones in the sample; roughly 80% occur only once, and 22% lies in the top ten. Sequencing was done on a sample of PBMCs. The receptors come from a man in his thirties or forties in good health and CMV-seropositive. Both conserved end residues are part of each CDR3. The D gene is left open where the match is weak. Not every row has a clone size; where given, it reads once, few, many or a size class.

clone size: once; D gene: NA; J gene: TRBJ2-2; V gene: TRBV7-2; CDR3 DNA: TGTGCCAGCAGCTTACAGGGGTTCGGGGAGCTGTTTTTT; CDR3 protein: CASSLQGFGELFF
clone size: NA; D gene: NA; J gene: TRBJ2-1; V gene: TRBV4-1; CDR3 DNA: TGCGCCAGCAGCCTTTCGGGGTCGGGCTACAATGAGCAGTTCTTC; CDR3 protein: CASSLSGSGYNEQFF
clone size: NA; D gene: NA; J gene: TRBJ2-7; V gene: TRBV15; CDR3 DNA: TGTGCCACCAGCAGAGATGAGAGGGCCTACGAGCAGTACTTC; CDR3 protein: CATSRDERAYEQYF
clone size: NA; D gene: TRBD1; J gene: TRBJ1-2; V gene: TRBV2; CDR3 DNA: TGTGCCAGCAGTAGGACAGGGGGCGTCTATGGCTACACCTTC; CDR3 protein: CASSRTGGVYGYTF
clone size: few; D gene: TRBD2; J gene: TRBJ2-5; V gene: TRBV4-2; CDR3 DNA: TGTGCCAGCAGCGAATCCCTAGCGACGGGGGGAGAGACCCAGTACTTC; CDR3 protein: CASSESLATGGETQYF
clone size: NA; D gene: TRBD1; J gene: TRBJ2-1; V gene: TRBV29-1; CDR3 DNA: TGCAGCGGGGGCGACAGGGGTTTATTCAATGAGCAGTTCTTC; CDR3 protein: CSGGDRGLFNEQFF
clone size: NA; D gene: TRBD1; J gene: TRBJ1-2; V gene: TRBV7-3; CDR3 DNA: TGTGCCAGCAGACAAGCCGGGACAGGATCTAACTATGGCTACACCTTC; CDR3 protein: CASRQAGTGSNYGYTF
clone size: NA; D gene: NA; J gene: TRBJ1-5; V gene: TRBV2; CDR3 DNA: TGTGCCAGCAGTTCCCGGCGGGCAGACCGCAATCAGCCCCAGCATTTT; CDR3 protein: CASSSRRADRNQPQHF
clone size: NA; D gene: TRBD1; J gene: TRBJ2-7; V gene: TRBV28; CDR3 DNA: TGTGCCAGCAGTTCCCAAAGGACAGGGGCCGAGCAGTACTTC; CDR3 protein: CASSSQRTGAEQYF
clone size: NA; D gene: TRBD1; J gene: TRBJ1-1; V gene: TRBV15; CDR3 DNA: TGTGCCACCAGCTTTAATTCCCCGGGACAGGGGGTAGCTTTCTTT; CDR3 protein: CATSFNSPGQGVAFF
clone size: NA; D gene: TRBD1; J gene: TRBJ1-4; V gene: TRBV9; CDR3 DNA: TGTGCCAGCAGCGGGTCAGGGGGGGAAAAACTGTTTTTT; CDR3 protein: CASSGSGGEKLFF
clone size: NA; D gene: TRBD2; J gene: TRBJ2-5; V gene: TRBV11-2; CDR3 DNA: TGTGCCAGCAGCTTAGTCCCGGGACTAGATGAGACCCAGTACTTC; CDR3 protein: CASSLVPGLDETQYF
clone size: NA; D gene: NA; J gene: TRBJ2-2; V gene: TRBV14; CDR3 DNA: TGTGCCAGCAGCCCATTGGGGGCAGGAGGCGGGGAGCTGTTTTTT; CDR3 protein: CASSPLGAGGGELFF
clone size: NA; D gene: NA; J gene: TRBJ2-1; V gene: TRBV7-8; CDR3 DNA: TGTGCCAGCAGCGTTAGCACGGGTGAGCAGTTCTTC; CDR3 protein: CASSVSTGEQFF
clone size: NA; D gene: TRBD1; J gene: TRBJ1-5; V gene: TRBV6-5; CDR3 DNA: TGTGCCAGCAGACCGAGGACAGGTGGACAGCCCCAGCATTTT; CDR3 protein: CASRPRTGGQPQHF
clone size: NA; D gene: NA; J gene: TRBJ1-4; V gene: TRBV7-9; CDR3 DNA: TGTTCCAGCAGCCACAGGGAAATGCGGGAAAAACTGTTTTTT; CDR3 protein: CSSSHREMREKLFF
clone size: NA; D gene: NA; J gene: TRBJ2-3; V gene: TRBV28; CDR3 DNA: TGTGCCAGCAGTCGGCTAGCCACAGATACGCAGTATTTT; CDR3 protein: CASSRLATDTQYF
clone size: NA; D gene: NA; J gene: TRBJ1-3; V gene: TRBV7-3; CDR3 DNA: TGTGCCAGCAGCTTAGTTTCCAGGGCACACACCATATATTTT; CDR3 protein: CASSLVSRAHTIYF
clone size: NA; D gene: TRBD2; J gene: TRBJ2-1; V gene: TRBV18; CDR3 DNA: TGTGCCAGCTCACTCGGGAGGTACAATGAGCAGTTCTTC; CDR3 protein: CASSLGRYNEQFF
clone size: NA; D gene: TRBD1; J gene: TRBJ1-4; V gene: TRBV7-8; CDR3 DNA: TGTGCCAGCAGCTTAAAAGGGGGCGGATTTTATAATGAAAAACTGTTTTTT; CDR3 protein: CASSLKGGGFYNEKLFF
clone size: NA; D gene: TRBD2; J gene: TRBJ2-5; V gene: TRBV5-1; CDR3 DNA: TGCGCCAGCCAGAGGACTAGCGGGGTTCAAGAGACCCAGTACTTC; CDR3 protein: CASQRTSGVQETQYF
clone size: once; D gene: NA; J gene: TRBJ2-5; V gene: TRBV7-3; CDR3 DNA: TGTGCCAGCAGTTCAGGGGTCGGAGAGACCCAGTACTTC; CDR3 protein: CASSSGVGETQYF
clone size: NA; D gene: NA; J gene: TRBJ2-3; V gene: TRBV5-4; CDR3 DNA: TGTGCCAGCAGCTTGTACAGTGGGGATACGCAGTATTTT; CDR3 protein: CASSLYSGDTQYF
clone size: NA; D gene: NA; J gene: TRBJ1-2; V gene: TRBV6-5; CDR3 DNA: TGTGCCAGCAGTGAAGTGGACAACTTTTATGGCTACACCTTC; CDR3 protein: CASSEVDNFYGYTF
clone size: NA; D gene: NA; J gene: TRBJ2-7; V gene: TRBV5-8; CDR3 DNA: TGTGCCAGCAGCTTGACAGGGCCCTACGAGCAGTACTTC; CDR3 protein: CASSLTGPYEQYF
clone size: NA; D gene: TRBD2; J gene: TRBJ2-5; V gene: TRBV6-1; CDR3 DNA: TGTGCCGGGGGACTAGCGGGAGACGAGACCCAGTACTTC; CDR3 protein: CAGGLAGDETQYF
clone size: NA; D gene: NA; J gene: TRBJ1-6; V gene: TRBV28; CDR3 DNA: TGTGCCAGCAGTTTGAGCGGGGCATCTCGGATAAATGGCCCCCTCCACTTT; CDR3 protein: CASSLSGASRINGPLHF